The 21 T cell receptor beta chains below all came from one sample that was sequenced in a study of vaccination effects on CD4 cells after COVID-19. These receptors lack a known antigen. Antigen-specific CD4+ T cells were expanded with viral peptide pools in the ViraFEST assay before sequencing. Culture proceeded for about ten days, and CD4+ T cells were then isolated. It was two doses of either the BNT162b2 or mRNA-1273 vaccine that participants received. Repertoires were generated with immunoSEQ multiplex PCR, while TCRdb's copy carries only in-frame clones and drops some. This sample carries tens of thousands of clones, 72% of them seen once, and the ten largest clones take approximately 12%. The material sequenced was CD4+ T cells from PBMCs cultured with HCoV-229E spike peptides, taken after COVID-19 vaccination. These receptors were taken from a human donor who received a COVID-19 vaccine.

This clone showed up just a few times. Written as DNA, the CDR3 is TGTGCCAGCAGTAGGGACCAAGAGACCCAGTACTTC. The encoded protein is CASSRDQETQYF. V usage is TRBV7-6 and J usage is TRBJ2-5; D is ambiguous. CDR1 is SGHVS and CDR2 is FNYEAQ in the germline V gene. The CDR3 covers 12 residues. Trimming took off 6 bases at V and 0 bases at J, with 5 bases between the two ends.

This clone appeared a few times. The rearrangement links TRBV2 to TRBJ2-1, with 10 bases aligning to TRBD2. This CDR3 spans 17 amino acids. Trimming at V came to 9 bases and at J to 1 base, leaving 12 bases not matched to a gene. CDR1 and CDR2 from the germline V gene are SNHLY and FYNNEI. The CDR3 coding sequence is TGTGCCAGAAAGCGGGAGGGCCTAAGGGGGTCCTACAATGAGCAGTTCTTC. It codes for CARKREGLRGSYNEQFF.

This chain uses TRBV27 with TRBJ1-2; a possible D gene is TRBD1 (6 bases). Germline CDR1 reads MNHEY; CDR2 reads SMNVEV (reference sequence). The V end lost 5 bases, the J end lost 4 bases, and 11 bases lay between the germline ends. The CDR3 runs 13 residues. The CDR3 reads CASSLTGFYGYTF. CDR3 DNA sequence: TGTGCCAGCAGTCTAACAGGGTTCTATGGCTACACCTTC.

This rearrangement joins TRBV12-5 to TRBJ2-3; the D is unclear. Trimming cost V 0 bases and J 0 bases, with 10 bases left between them. Germline loops: CDR1 LGHNT, CDR2 FRNRAP. The CDR3 is 16 residues long. CDR3 coding DNA: TGTGCTAGTGGTTTGGTCCTTCCTACTAGCACAGATACGCAGTATTTT. Translation: CASGLVLPTSTDTQYF. The full variable domain, in which reference TRBV12-5 and TRBJ2-3 provide the parts outside the CDR3, is DARVTQTPRHKVTEMGQEVTMRCQPILGHNTVFWYRQTMMQGLELLAYFRNRAPLDDSGMPKDRFSAEMPDATLATLKIQPSEPRDSAVYFCASGLVLPTSTDTQYFGPGTRLTVL.

V usage is TRBV5-5 and J usage is TRBJ2-7, with 10 bases lining up with TRBD2. The CDR3 is made up of 16 amino acids. Germline CDR1 is SGHKS and CDR2 is YYEKEE (reference sequence). V shed 4 bases and J 4 bases; nucleotides not matched to a gene: 11. The CDR3 DNA reads TGTGCCAGCAGCCCGGGGACTAGCGTGACACAATACGAGCAGTACTTC. It encodes CASSPGTSVTQYEQYF.

This chain connects TRBV14 to TRBJ2-3, with TRBD2 matching over 8 bases. Losses at the gene ends were 4 bases for V and 5 bases for J; bases not matched to a gene: 8. The germline gives CDR1 SGHDN, CDR2 FVKESK. The CDR3 has 15 amino acids. CDR3 DNA: TGTGCCAGCAGCCGGTATGGCGGGGGGCTAGATACGCAGTATTTT. It codes for CASSRYGGGLDTQYF.

DNA for the CDR3: TGCGCCAGCAGTGGACAGGGGGCTTGGACCGGGGAGCTGTTTTTT. Translation gives CASSGQGAWTGELFF. This chain joins TRBV5-1 and TRBJ2-2, with 11 bases matching TRBD1. After removal of 5 bases from V and 5 bases from J, the junction contained 5 bases not matched to a gene. The germline gives CDR1 SGHRS, CDR2 YFSETQ. The CDR3 spans 15 residues.

V is TRBV15 and J is TRBJ1-1; D is uncertain. CDR1 is LNHNV and CDR2 is YYDKDF in the germline V gene (reference sequence). This CDR3 region has 13 residues. The V gene lost 8 bases and the J gene lost 0 bases, with 10 bases spanning the gap. CDR3 loop: CATGLSLNTEAFF. In DNA form, the CDR3 reads TGTGCCACCGGTCTCTCCCTGAACACTGAAGCTTTCTTT. The variable domain in full, with the rest retrieved from reference TRBV15 and TRBJ1-1, is DAMVIQNPRYQVTQFGKPVTLSCSQTLNHNVMYWYQQKSSQAPKLLFHYYDKDFNNEADTPDNFQSRRPNTSFCFLDIRSPGLGDTAMYLCATGLSLNTEAFFGQGTRLTVV.

The gene calls are TRBV24-1 and TRBJ1-1, with 8 bases that match TRBD1. The germline V gene encodes CDR1 KGHDR and CDR2 SFDVKD. The CDR3 extends over 15 amino acids. After removal of 3 bases from V and 1 base from J, the junction contained 3 bases not matched to a gene. CDR3 nucleotides: TGTGCCACCAGTGATGGGGGGACAGGGAACACTGAAGCTTTCTTT. Translated, it gives CATSDGGTGNTEAFF.

The chain uses TRBV29-1 and TRBJ2-6; 9 nucleotides match TRBD2. This CDR3 has 18 residues. CDR1 is SQVTM and CDR2 is ANQGSEA in the germline V gene. V lost 4 bases to trimming and J lost 1 base; unmatched junction nucleotides: 11. CDR3 coding DNA: TGCAGCGTTGGGGGTGCAGAGCGGGAGGCTTCTGGGGCCAACGTCCTGACTTTC. It translates to CSVGGAEREASGANVLTF.

The genes are TRBV24-1 and TRBJ2-1; 10 positions match TRBD2. CDR1 and CDR2 (germline): KGHDR, SFDVKD. V lost 11 bases and J lost 5; bases outside the gene matches: 8. The CDR3 has 14 amino acids. The CDR3 DNA sequence: TGTGCCATCAAAAGCGGGGGGGCCGACAATGAGCAGTTCTTC. As protein: CAIKSGGADNEQFF.

The J gene is TRBJ2-2, the V gene TRBV30, with D possibly TRBD2 on 5 matching bases. The ends were cut back, 3 bases at V and 0 bases at J, with 11 bases in the middle. CDR3 length: 15 amino acids. The germline V gene has CDR1 GTSNPN and CDR2 SVGIG (reference sequence). The CDR3 loop reads CAWSVLGANTGELFF. In nucleotides, the CDR3 is TGTGCCTGGAGCGTTCTCGGGGCGAACACCGGGGAGCTGTTTTTT.

The chain couples TRBV11-2 to TRBJ2-2; no reliable D call. V lost 5 bases and J lost 7, with 17 bases in between. The CDR3 is 15 residues long. CDR1 is SGHAT and CDR2 is FQNNGV in the germline V gene. The DNA of the CDR3 is TGTGCCAGCAGCCCCAGGCAGGTTGGCGGCGGGGAGCTGTTTTTT. It is translated as CASSPRQVGGGELFF.

V and J are TRBV5-6 and TRBJ2-2; D assignment may be TRBD1 or TRBD2 (6 bases each). Germline assignment: CDR1 SGHDT and CDR2 YYEEEE. The CDR3 extends over 13 amino acids. V gave up 1 base and J gave up 8 bases, with 9 bases separating them. The CDR3 here is CASSLQGRGELFF. The CDR3 DNA reads as TGTGCCAGCAGCTTGCAGGGGAGGGGGGAGCTGTTTTTT.

This clone came up a few times. The chain employs TRBV18 and TRBJ1-3, with no clear D. CDR1 KGHSH and CDR2 LQKENI come from the germline V gene. This CDR3 spans 16 amino acids. V lost 8 bases, J lost 4 bases, and 21 bases lay in between. The CDR3 protein is CASAGPPDGPGNTIYF. As DNA, the CDR3 is TGTGCCAGCGCTGGGCCTCCGGACGGGCCCGGAAACACCATATATTTT.

The V gene is TRBV6-5, the J gene TRBJ1-2; D is unclear. The germline V gene encodes CDR1 MNHEY and CDR2 SVGAGI. Trimming stripped 2 bases from V and 0 bases from J, with 7 bases between. This CDR3 region has 14 residues. The DNA for the CDR3 is TGTGCCAGCAGTTACAGGCCCACTAACTATGGCTACACCTTC. As protein: CASSYRPTNYGYTF.

V is TRBV19 and J is TRBJ1-6; D not certain. The CDR3 spans 18 residues. Germline V gene data show CDR1 as LNHDA and CDR2 as SQIVND (reference sequence). V was trimmed by 9 bases and J by 0 bases, leaving 21 bases between them. The CDR3 nucleotides are TGTGCCAGACTATCAGAAAAGACCAAAAGCTCCTATAATTCACCCCTCCACTTT. Its translation: CARLSEKTKSSYNSPLHF.

The DNA of the CDR3 is TGTGCCAGCAGCTTAAGTCTAGCGGCTAATGAGCAGTTCTTC. Protein product: CASSLSLAANEQFF. This rearrangement joins TRBV7-9 to TRBJ2-1; 7 nucleotides match TRBD2. Germline V lookup: CDR1 SEHNR, CDR2 FQNEAQ (reference sequence). J was trimmed by 7 bases and V by 2 bases; bases with no gene match: 5. This CDR3 is built from 14 residues.

This clone came up a few times. The V and J genes are TRBV5-8 and TRBJ2-2, with unresolved D. Trimming shortened V by 0 bases and J by 1 base, and 10 bases separated the two germline ends. The CDR3 has 16 amino acids. Germline assignment: CDR1 SGHTS and CDR2 YDEGEE. The CDR3 nucleotides are TGTGCCAGCAGCTTGGCAGACTTCTTGAACACCGGGGAGCTGTTTTTT. Protein product: CASSLADFLNTGELFF.

This rearrangement joins TRBV3-1 (or the pseudogene TRBV3-2) to TRBJ1-6; D is uncertain. The CDR3 totals 12 residues. The germline V gene encodes CDR1 LGHDT and CDR2 YNNKEL (reference sequence). Trimming left V 5 bases short and J 11 bases short, with 10 bases between. The CDR3 DNA reads as TGTGCCAGCAGCTCCGGGCCCACACCCCTCCACTTT. Encoded protein: CASSSGPTPLHF.

This clone was observed a handful of times. The J gene is TRBJ2-7, the V gene TRBV19; 7 positions agree with TRBD1. With V trimmed by 7 bases and J by 4 bases, 4 bases remained unmatched. The CDR3 runs 12 residues. CDR1 and CDR2 from the germline V gene are LNHDA and SQIVND (reference sequence). CDR3 amino acids: CASMGQLYEQYF. CDR3 in DNA: TGTGCCAGTATGGGACAGCTATACGAGCAGTACTTC.